This T cell receptor (beta chain) is drawn from a study of blood T cell repertoires in COVID-19. Looking at the study overall: Collection of acute and convalescent COVID-19 samples took place in the United States, Italy and Spain.

Germline CDR1 is KGHSH and CDR2 is LQKENI. Trimming pared 0 bases from V and 2 bases from J, leaving 10 bases between. The CDR3 is 15 amino acids. Participant ages covered roughly 18 to 89 years across 24 US areas. Self-reported history from a screening survey and questionnaire set each donor's cohort. As handled by the study authors: Using reference gene primer amplification, nucleated cell counts were estimated. Profiled with immunoSEQ multiplex PCR; TCRdb holds only in-frame clones, not every one. The DNA was the basis for D and trimming; V, J and clone size are from that table. Here the sample spans about 250,000 clones, 70% to 90% being singletons.

V is TRBV18 and J is TRBJ1-1, with D perhaps TRBD1 (5 bases). Sequenced sample: PBMCs or T cells enriched from blood (not recorded which). The receptor was isolated from a woman in her forties or fifties with acute COVID-19. The CDR3 reads CASSPPRGVNTEAFF. The CDR3, as DNA: TGTGCCAGCTCACCACCGCGGGGGGTTAACACTGAAGCTTTCTTT.